One sample yielded the 12 T cell receptor beta chains listed below, sequenced in a study of metastatic and nonmetastatic thyroid tumors. TCRdb reassembled clones from the PCR reads with MiXCR. The sample carries over 50,000 clones, 25% to 35% recorded once. Each patient went into thyroid surgery without having received any treatment. What was sequenced was blood. The receptor set was obtained from a female donor with papillary thyroid cancer or a benign thyroid nodule (not recorded which). Some clones in this sample may be carry-over from other donors' samples.

This clone appeared a single time. The V and J genes are TRBV10-1 and TRBJ2-2; D gene unclear. V gave up 2 bases and J gave up 2 bases, with 3 bases separating them. The CDR3 is 13 amino acids. Germline assignment: CDR1 WNHNN and CDR2 SYGVQD (reference sequence). CDR3 loop: CASSESNTGELFF. Here the CDR3 DNA reads TGCGCCAGCAGTGAGAGCAACACCGGGGAGCTGTTTTTT.

The chain couples TRBV3-1 to TRBJ1-5; D uncertain. V lost 0 bases and J 4 bases, leaving 7 bases between the germline ends. CDR3 size: 14 residues. The germline CDR1 and CDR2 sequences are LGHDT and YNNKEL (reference sequence). The CDR3 here is CASSQDMVNQPQHF. The CDR3 bases are TGTGCCAGCAGCCAAGATATGGTTAATCAGCCCCAGCATTTT.

In its sample, this clone ranks as medium-sized. The CDR3 DNA is TGTGCCAGTCTCCCGACCTCGACCTACAATGAGCAGTTCTTC. Protein: CASLPTSTYNEQFF. The V call is TRBV2, the J call TRBJ2-1; D ambiguous. The CDR3 spans 14 residues. V was trimmed by 9 bases and J by 2 bases, leaving 14 bases between them. CDR1 is SNHLY and CDR2 is FYNNEI in the germline V gene.

Here the CDR3 reads CASSQDLGVGNTIYF. The CDR3 DNA follows: TGCGCCAGCAGCCAAGATCTAGGGGTAGGAAACACCATATATTTT. The V and J genes are TRBV4-1 and TRBJ1-3; possible D gene TRBD1, 5 bases. Germline CDR1 is MGHRA and CDR2 is YSYEKL. The CDR3 has 15 amino acids. Trimming shortened V by 0 bases and J by 4 bases, and 10 bases separated the two germline ends.

The J gene is TRBJ2-7, the V gene TRBV19; D is possibly TRBD2 (5 bases). Trimming shortened V by 0 bases and J by 0 bases, and 15 bases separated the two germline ends. CDR1 LNHDA and CDR2 SQIVND come from the germline V gene (reference sequence). CDR3 length equals 17 residues. The CDR3 sequence: CASSIDRNGKRSYEQYF. CDR3 bases: TGTGCCAGTAGTATAGATCGGAACGGGAAACGCTCCTACGAGCAGTACTTC.

V and J are TRBV11-3 and TRBJ1-6; TRBD1 agrees at 12 bases. There are 16 residues in the CDR3. Germline V gene data show CDR1 as SGHNT and CDR2 as YENEEA. The V segment lost 5 bases and the J segment 10 bases; nucleotides outside the gene matches: 9. CDR3 amino acids: CASSQTGTGGDSPLHF. The CDR3, as DNA: TGTGCCAGCAGCCAGACCGGGACAGGGGGCGACTCACCCCTCCACTTT.

The V and J genes are TRBV5-1 and TRBJ2-3; a weak D match, TRBD1 (6 bases). Looked up from germline, CDR1 is SGHRS and CDR2 is YFSETQ. V was trimmed by 1 base and J by 0 bases, leaving 6 bases between them. The CDR3 is 14 amino acids. CDR3 bases: TGCGCCAGCAGCTTGACAGGGAGCACAGATACGCAGTATTTT. It specifies CASSLTGSTDTQYF.

Here the CDR3 DNA reads TGTGCCAGCAGCCTGGGTCTTACCAACACTGAAGCTTTCTTT. Translated: CASSLGLTNTEAFF. The chain is built from TRBV7-8 and TRBJ1-1; D is uncertain. V was clipped by 5 bases and J by 2 bases, with 12 bases between them. The CDR3 runs to 14 residues. Germline-derived CDR1 and CDR2 are SGHVS and FQNEAQ.

The chain links TRBV15 to TRBJ1-5, with a possible D match to TRBD1 (5 bases). Germline V gene data show CDR1 as LNHNV and CDR2 as YYDKDF (reference sequence). This CDR3 comprises 14 residues. V was cut by 2 bases and J by 5 bases, with 10 bases left in between. CDR3 region: CATSRPRVDQPQHF. The CDR3 nucleotides read TGTGCCACCAGCAGACCCAGGGTAGATCAGCCCCAGCATTTT.

Only a few counts were recorded for this clone. The rearrangement joins TRBV28 to TRBJ2-2, with 10 bases identical to TRBD2. This CDR3 has 14 residues. The J segment lost 4 bases and the V segment lost 4 bases, leaving 0 bases of the junction unmatched. The germline V gene has CDR1 MDHEN and CDR2 SYDVKM. CDR3 sequence: CASSSSGSTGELFF. The CDR3 bases are TGTGCCAGCAGTTCTAGCGGGAGCACCGGGGAGCTGTTTTTT. Complete variable domain (other parts from reference TRBV28 and TRBJ2-2): DVKVTQSSRYLVKRTGEKVFLECVQDMDHENMFWYRQDPGLGLRLIYFSYDVKMKEKGDIPEGYSVSREKKERFSLILESASTNQTSMYLCASSSSGSTGELFFGEGSRLTVL.

This chain joins TRBV28 and TRBJ1-1; no reliable D call. The CDR3 has 12 residues. Germline loops: CDR1 MDHEN, CDR2 SYDVKM. Trimming pared 2 bases from V and 4 bases from J, leaving 5 bases between. DNA of the CDR3: TGTGCCAGCAGTTTAGGGTCCACTGAAGCTTTCTTT. Translation gives CASSLGSTEAFF.

This clone came up a few times. This sequence joins TRBV27 and TRBJ2-7; 8 bases line up with TRBD1. Trimming cost V 2 bases and J 7 bases; bases outside gene matches: 7. The CDR3 totals 14 residues. CDR1 is MNHEY and CDR2 is SMNVEV in the germline V gene (reference sequence). CDR3 region: CASSLRAGGREQYF. CDR3 nucleotide sequence: TGTGCCAGCAGTTTACGAGCAGGGGGCAGAGAGCAGTACTTC.